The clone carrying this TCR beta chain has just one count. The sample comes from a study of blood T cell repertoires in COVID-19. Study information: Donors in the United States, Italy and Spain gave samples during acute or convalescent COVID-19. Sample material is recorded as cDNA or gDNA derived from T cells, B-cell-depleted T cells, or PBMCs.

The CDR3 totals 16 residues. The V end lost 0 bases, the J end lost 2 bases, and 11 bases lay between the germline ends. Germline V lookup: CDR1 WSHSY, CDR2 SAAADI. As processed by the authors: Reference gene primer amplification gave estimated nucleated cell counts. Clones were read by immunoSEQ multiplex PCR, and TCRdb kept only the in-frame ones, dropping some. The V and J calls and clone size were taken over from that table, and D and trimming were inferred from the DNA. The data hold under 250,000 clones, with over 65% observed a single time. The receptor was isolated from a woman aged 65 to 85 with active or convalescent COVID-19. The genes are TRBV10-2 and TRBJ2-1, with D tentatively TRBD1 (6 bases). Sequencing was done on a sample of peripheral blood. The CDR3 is CASSESSDRTYNEQFF. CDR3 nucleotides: TGCGCCAGCAGTGAGTCGAGTGACAGGACCTACAATGAGCAGTTCTTC.